A single sample gave rise to the 14 T cell receptor beta chains below, sequenced in a study of metastatic and nonmetastatic thyroid tumors. TCRdb used MiXCR to call clones anew from the PCR reads. The sample carries approximately 40,000 clones, around 28% recorded once. Patients had received no treatment of any kind before thyroid surgery. Specimen: blood. The receptors come from a male donor with papillary thyroid cancer or a benign thyroid nodule (not recorded which). Some clones in this sample may be carry-over from other donors' samples.

This clone showed up many times. The rearrangement joins TRBV3-1 to TRBJ1-1; a weak D match, TRBD1 (6 bases). V lost 4 bases to trimming and J lost 3 bases, with 18 bases between them. Germline V CDR1 and CDR2: LGHDT, YNNKEL (reference sequence). The CDR3 length is 16 residues. Here the CDR3 DNA reads TGTGCCAGCAGCCGCGCACCACCCCAGGGGTACACTGAAGCTTTCTTT. This translates into CASSRAPPQGYTEAFF. Based on the CDR3 plus reference TRBV3-1 and TRBJ1-1, the full variable domain is DTAVSQTPKYLVTQMGNDKSIKCEQNLGHDTMYWYKQDSKKFLKIMFSYNNKELIINETVPNRFSPKSPDKAHLNLHINSLELGDSAVYFCASSRAPPQGYTEAFFGQGTRLTVV.

This clone appeared many times. This chain joins TRBV6-1 and TRBJ2-7; 12 nucleotides match TRBD2. Germline V gene data show CDR1 as MNHNS and CDR2 as SASEGT. The CDR3 consists of 15 residues. V lost 5 bases to trimming and J lost 0 bases; unmatched junction nucleotides: 2. The CDR3 DNA reads as TGTGCCAGCAGTTTGACTAGCGGGAGCTCCTACGAGCAGTACTTC. Protein sequence: CASSLTSGSSYEQYF.

The rearrangement joins TRBV11-2 to TRBJ2-3; 9 nucleotides agree with TRBD2. The CDR3 spans 15 residues. Germline V gene sequence: CDR1 SGHAT, CDR2 FQNNGV. V lost 5 bases to trimming and J lost 12 bases; unmatched junction nucleotides: 15. This chain's CDR3 is CASSPVGLARGTQYF. The CDR3 DNA reads TGTGCCAGCAGCCCTGTCGGACTAGCGAGGGGTACACAGTATTTT.

The chain links TRBV24-1 to TRBJ2-3; weak D call: TRBD2 (7 bases). V gave up 9 bases and J gave up 3 bases, with 18 bases separating them. This CDR3 comprises 15 residues. CDR1 KGHDR and CDR2 SFDVKD come from the germline V gene. In DNA, the CDR3 is TGTGCCACCGGAACCGGGGGGCCTCAAACAGATACGCAGTATTTT. It is translated as CATGTGGPQTDTQYF.

The table lists this clone with a few counts. CDR3 sequence (DNA): TGTGCCAGCAGATCAGGGACAGATACGCAGTATTTT. Its protein product is CASRSGTDTQYF. The chain couples TRBV7-9 to TRBJ2-3; TRBD1 might be the D (5 bases). Trimming removed 6 bases at V and 3 bases at J, with 7 bases between. CDR3 length: 12 residues. Germline loops: CDR1 SEHNR, CDR2 FQNEAQ (reference sequence).

This clone was found many times. The chain is built from TRBV7-6 and TRBJ2-1; 11 bases agree with TRBD2. V trimming: 0 bases; J trimming: 7 bases; junction bases outside the gene matches: 5. CDR3 size: 16 residues. Germline assignment: CDR1 SGHVS and CDR2 FNYEAQ. As DNA, the CDR3 is TGTGCCAGCAGCTTAGCCACTAGCGGGAGTCGAAATGAGCAGTTCTTC. This codes for CASSLATSGSRNEQFF.

As for this clone: With a much larger clone just one base away, this may be a read error. The V call is TRBV24-1, the J call TRBJ2-2; D is unclear. The V end lost 4 bases, the J end lost 4 bases, and 12 bases lay between the germline ends. Germline lookup yields CDR1 KGHDR and CDR2 SFDVKD. The CDR3 is made up of 15 amino acids. The CDR3 sequence: CATSDAEVFTGELFF. CDR3 nucleotide sequence: TGTGCCACCAGTGACGCCGAAGTGTTCACCGGGGAGCTGTTTTTT.

This clone was picked up many times. V gene TRBV20-1 combines with J gene TRBJ1-5; D gene unclear. The V gene's germline CDR1 is DFQATT and CDR2 SNEGSKA (reference sequence). The CDR3 spans 14 residues. With 4 bases removed from V and 2 bases from J, the gap between germline ends came to 12 bases. The CDR3 protein is CSAKNGPRNQPQHF. In nucleotides, the CDR3 is TGCAGTGCTAAAAACGGGCCACGCAATCAGCCCCAGCATTTT.

This clone was detected ten times or more. The chain joins TRBV28 to TRBJ1-1, with D unresolved. V lost 10 bases, J lost 0 bases, and 15 bases lay in between. The CDR3 contains 14 residues. CDR1 MDHEN and CDR2 SYDVKM come from the germline V gene. This CDR3 is CATCPGRLNTEAFF. For the CDR3, the DNA is TGTGCCACCTGTCCCGGGCGGTTGAACACTGAAGCTTTCTTT. Drawing the rest from reference TRBV28 and TRBJ1-1, the complete variable domain is DVKVTQSSRYLVKRTGEKVFLECVQDMDHENMFWYRQDPGLGLRLIYFSYDVKMKEKGDIPEGYSVSREKKERFSLILESASTNQTSMYLCATCPGRLNTEAFFGQGTRLTVV.

This clone was picked up many times. The V and J genes are TRBV5-6 and TRBJ1-6; D is perhaps TRBD1 (5 bases). V lost 5 bases, J lost 11 bases, and 14 bases lay in between. CDR1 and CDR2 (germline): SGHDT, YYEEEE. The CDR3 runs to 13 residues. For the CDR3, the DNA is TGTGCCAGCAGGCTAGGGGAGGAGGCACCCCTCCACTTT. Translated, it gives CASRLGEEAPLHF.

The CDR3 nucleotides read TGTGCCTGGAGTGGGTTTATGAACACTGAAGCTTTCTTT. It encodes CAWSGFMNTEAFF. The rearrangement joins TRBV30 to TRBJ1-1; D not certain. The CDR3 runs 13 residues. Trimming took 1 base from V and 0 from J, leaving 6 bases between them. Per germline, CDR1 GTSNPN and CDR2 SVGIG (reference sequence). Looking up the rest from reference TRBV30 and TRBJ1-1 gives the full variable domain: SQTIHQWPATLVQPVGSPLSLECTVEGTSNPNLYWYRQAAGRGLQLLFYSVGIGQISSEVPQNLSASRPQDRQFILSSKKLLLSDSGFYLCAWSGFMNTEAFFGQGTRLTVV.

The chain joins TRBV27 to TRBJ2-2; D is possibly TRBD2 (6 bases). Trimming pared 6 bases from V and 1 base from J, leaving 15 bases between. Germline V gives CDR1 MNHEY, CDR2 SMNVEV (reference sequence). The CDR3 is made up of 16 amino acids. The DNA for the CDR3 is TGTGCCAGCAGACGCGGGACCGTAGGGAACACCGGGGAGCTGTTTTTT. Residues: CASRRGTVGNTGELFF.

This clone was recorded many times. The chain combines TRBV20-1 with TRBJ1-5; tentatively, D is TRBD1 (5 bases). CDR1 and CDR2 (germline): DFQATT, SNEGSKA (reference sequence). V was trimmed by 4 bases and J by 5 bases, leaving 12 bases between them. The CDR3 sequence is 13 residues long. The CDR3 DNA reads as TGCAGTGCTACCGGGTCGACAGATCAGCCCCAGCATTTT. The encoded protein is CSATGSTDQPQHF.

This clone has just a few counts. CDR3 bases: TGTGCCACCGAAGATGGGACAGGGGAGCAGTACTTC. Its translation: CATEDGTGEQYF. The chain is built from TRBV24-1 and TRBJ2-7, with 9 bases identical to TRBD1. The J segment lost 7 bases and the V segment lost 9 bases, leaving 6 bases of the junction unmatched. The germline V gene has CDR1 KGHDR and CDR2 SFDVKD. This CDR3 spans 12 amino acids.